A selection of T cell receptor beta chains follows, all from one sample in a study of blood T cell repertoires in COVID-19. TCRdb keeps only in-frame clones here, not all; method: immunoSEQ multiplex PCR. The table records 55,000 to 65,000 clones, around four fifths of them present only once. The sequencing sample was made of peripheral blood. Receptor source: a woman at least 80 years old with acute or convalescent COVID-19. Each CDR3 is given with its conserved first and last residue. Fields, in order: CDR3 DNA, CDR3 protein, J gene, clone size, V gene, D gene. The D gene is left open where the match is weak. Some rows mark clone size as missing; the rest say once, few, many or name a class of expanded clone.

TGTGCCAGTAGTCCCCCCCCTCTAGCGGGAGGTAATGAGCAGTTCTTC CASSPPPLAGGNEQFF TRBJ2-1 . TRBV19 TRBD2
TGCGCCAGCAGCTTGACAGGGGCTAATGAAAAACTGTTTTTT CASSLTGANEKLFF TRBJ1-4 . TRBV5-1 TRBD1
TGTGCCAGCAGCTTTCAGCTAGCGGGGGGTGACGAGCAGTACTTC CASSFQLAGGDEQYF TRBJ2-7 . TRBV7-2 TRBD2
TGTGCCAGCAGCCCTATTCAAGGGGAGCTGTTTTTT CASSPIQGELFF TRBJ2-2 . TRBV12-3/TRBV12-4 .
TGTGCCAGCAGTCCCCCTCCATGGGGTCTAGCGGGGGGTCGGGCAGATACGCAGTATTTT CASSPPPWGLAGGRADTQYF TRBJ2-3 . TRBV28 TRBD2
TGTGCCAGCAGCCCCATGACAGGGACTGGGTTATCGGATGCTTTCTTT CASSPMTGTGLSDAFF TRBJ1-1 . TRBV5-5 TRBD1
TGTGCCAGCAGCGTAGAGCGGGACTCCTACGAGCAGTACTTC CASSVERDSYEQYF TRBJ2-7 . TRBV9 TRBD2
TGTGCCAGCAGGGGGGGTCTAGCGGGAGAAGAGTTCTTC CASRGGLAGEEFF TRBJ2-1 . TRBV28 TRBD2
TGTGCCAGCAGCCTGGGCGGGGGGACCTATGGCTACACCTTC CASSLGGGTYGYTF TRBJ1-2 . TRBV5-6 .
TGTGCCACCGAGGGGGAAGCGGACACCCTCCACTTT CATEGEADTLHF TRBJ1-6 . TRBV28 .
TGTGCCAGCATAATTGGAACTAGCGGGAACAATGAGCAGTTCTTC CASIIGTSGNNEQFF TRBJ2-1 . TRBV28 TRBD2
TGTGCCAGTAGTAAGCCCCGAGGCCAAGAGACCCAGTACTTC CASSKPRGQETQYF TRBJ2-5 once TRBV19 .
TGCGCCAGCAGCCAAGGCGGGCTAGCGGGAGCCTACGAGCAGTACTTC CASSQGGLAGAYEQYF TRBJ2-7 . TRBV4-1 TRBD2
TGTGCCAGCAGACCCCGAACGACAGGGGTCGGAAACACCATATATTTT CASRPRTTGVGNTIYF TRBJ1-3 . TRBV6-6 TRBD1
TGTGCCAGCAGCCAACAACTCAATCAGCCCCAGCATTTT CASSQQLNQPQHF TRBJ1-5 . TRBV3-1/TRBV3-2 .
TGTGCCAGCAGCGTAGCTGTTGGGGTCAAGCGGGGGGCCACAGATACGCAGTATTTT CASSVAVGVKRGATDTQYF TRBJ2-3 . TRBV9 TRBD2
TGTGCCAGCAGCCCGGAGTGGAACACTGAAGCTTTCTTT CASSPEWNTEAFF TRBJ1-1 . TRBV14 .
TGTGCCAGCAGTGAGTCAGGGGTCTATGGCTACACCTTC CASSESGVYGYTF TRBJ1-2 medium-sized TRBV2 .
TGTGCCTGGAGTGTACGTCGGGCTAGCGGGAGCTACGAGCAGTACTTC CAWSVRRASGSYEQYF TRBJ2-7 . TRBV30 TRBD2
TGTGCCAGCATTTCGCGGGACAGGGGTGGTCATGAGCAGTTCTTC CASISRDRGGHEQFF TRBJ2-1 few TRBV6-6 TRBD1